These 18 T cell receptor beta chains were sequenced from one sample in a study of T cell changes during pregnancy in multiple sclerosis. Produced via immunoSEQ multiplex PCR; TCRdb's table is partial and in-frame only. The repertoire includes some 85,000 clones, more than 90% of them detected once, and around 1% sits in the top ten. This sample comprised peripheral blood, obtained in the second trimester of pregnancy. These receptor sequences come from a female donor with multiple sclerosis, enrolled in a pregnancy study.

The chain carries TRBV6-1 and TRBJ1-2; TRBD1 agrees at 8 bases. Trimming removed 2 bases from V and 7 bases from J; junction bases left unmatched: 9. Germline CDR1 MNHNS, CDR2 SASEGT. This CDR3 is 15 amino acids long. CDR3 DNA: TGTGCCAGCAGTGAACGGGAGACAGGGGTTGGTGGCTACACCTTC. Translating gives CASSERETGVGGYTF.

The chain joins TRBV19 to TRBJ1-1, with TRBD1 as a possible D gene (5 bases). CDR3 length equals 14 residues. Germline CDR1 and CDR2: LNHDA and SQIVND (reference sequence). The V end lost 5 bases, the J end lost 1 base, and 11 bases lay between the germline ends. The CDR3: CASSPTGPNTEAFF. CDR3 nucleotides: TGTGCCAGTAGTCCTACAGGTCCGAACACTGAAGCTTTCTTT.

CDR3 sequence reads: CASRAGQGNTGELFF. The CDR3 nucleotides read TGTGCCAGCAGGGCGGGACAGGGAAACACCGGGGAGCTGTTTTTT. V and J are TRBV14 and TRBJ2-2; TRBD1 agrees at 9 bases. V was clipped by 6 bases and J by 2 bases; unmatched bases: 4. The CDR3 consists of 15 residues. Germline V gives CDR1 SGHDN, CDR2 FVKESK.

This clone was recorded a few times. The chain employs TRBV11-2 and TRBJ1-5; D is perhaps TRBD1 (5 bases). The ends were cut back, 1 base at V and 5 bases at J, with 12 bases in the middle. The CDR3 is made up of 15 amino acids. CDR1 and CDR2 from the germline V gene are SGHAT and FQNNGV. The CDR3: CASSLGSGPDQPQHF. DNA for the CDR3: TGTGCCAGCAGCTTAGGTTCAGGGCCAGATCAGCCCCAGCATTTT.

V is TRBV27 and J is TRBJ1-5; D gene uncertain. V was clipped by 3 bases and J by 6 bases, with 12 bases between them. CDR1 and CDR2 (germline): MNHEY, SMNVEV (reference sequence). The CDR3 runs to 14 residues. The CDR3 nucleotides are TGTGCCAGCAGTTTGTTAGCGGGGAGTCAGCCCCAGCATTTT. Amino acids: CASSLLAGSQPQHF.

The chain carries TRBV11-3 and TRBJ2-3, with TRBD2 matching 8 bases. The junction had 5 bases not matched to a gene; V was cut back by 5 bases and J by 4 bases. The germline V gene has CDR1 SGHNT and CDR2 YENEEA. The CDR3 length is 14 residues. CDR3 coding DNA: TGTGCCAGCAGCCCCGGAGCGGGAGCAGATACGCAGTATTTT. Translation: CASSPGAGADTQYF.

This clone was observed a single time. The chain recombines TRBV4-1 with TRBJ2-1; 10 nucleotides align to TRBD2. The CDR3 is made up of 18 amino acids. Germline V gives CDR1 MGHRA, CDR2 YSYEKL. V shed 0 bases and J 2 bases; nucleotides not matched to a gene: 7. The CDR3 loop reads CASSQDMASGSPYNEQFF. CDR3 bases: TGCGCCAGCAGCCAAGACATGGCTAGCGGGAGCCCCTACAATGAGCAGTTCTTC.

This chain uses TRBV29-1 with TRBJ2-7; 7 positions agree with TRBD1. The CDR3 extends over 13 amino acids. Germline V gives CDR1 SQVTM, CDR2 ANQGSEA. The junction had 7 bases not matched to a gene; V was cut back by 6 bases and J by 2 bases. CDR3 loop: CSVAGTETYEQYF. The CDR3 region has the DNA TGCAGCGTCGCCGGGACAGAGACCTACGAGCAGTACTTC.

The CDR3 protein is CSVGAGVTGELFF. CDR3 nucleotides: TGCAGCGTTGGGGCAGGGGTAACCGGGGAGCTGTTTTTT. J is TRBJ2-2 and V is TRBV29-1; D perhaps matches TRBD1 (6 bases). The germline CDR1 and CDR2 sequences are SQVTM and ANQGSEA. Between the trimmed V and J ends, which lost 4 bases and 5 bases, there was a span of 11 bases. The CDR3 sequence is 13 residues long.

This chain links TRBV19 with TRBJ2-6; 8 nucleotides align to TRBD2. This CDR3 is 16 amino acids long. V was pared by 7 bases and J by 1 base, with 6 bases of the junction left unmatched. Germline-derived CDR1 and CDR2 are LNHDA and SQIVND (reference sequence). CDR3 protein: CASKRGSRSGANVLTF. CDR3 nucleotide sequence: TGTGCCAGTAAGCGGGGGAGTCGATCTGGGGCCAACGTCCTGACTTTC.

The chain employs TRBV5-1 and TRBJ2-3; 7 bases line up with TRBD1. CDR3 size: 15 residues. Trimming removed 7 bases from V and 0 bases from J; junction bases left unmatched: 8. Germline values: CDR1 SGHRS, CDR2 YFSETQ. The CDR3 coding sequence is TGCGCCAGCCACCCCGACAGGGCTAGCACAGATACGCAGTATTTT. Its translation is CASHPDRASTDTQYF.

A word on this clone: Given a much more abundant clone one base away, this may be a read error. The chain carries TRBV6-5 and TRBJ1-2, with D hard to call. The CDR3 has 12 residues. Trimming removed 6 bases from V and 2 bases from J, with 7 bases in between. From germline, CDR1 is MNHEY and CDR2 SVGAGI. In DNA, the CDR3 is TGTGCCAGCAGCTCGGGGAACTATGGCTACACCTTC. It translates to CASSSGNYGYTF.

The DNA for the CDR3 is TGCAGCGTTTCTATTGTCGTCTACAATGAGCAGTTCTTC. Residues: CSVSIVVYNEQFF. The V call is TRBV29-1, the J call TRBJ2-1, with no clear D. Trimming stripped 5 bases from V and 3 bases from J, with 11 bases between. This CDR3 comprises 13 residues. The germline gives CDR1 SQVTM, CDR2 ANQGSEA.

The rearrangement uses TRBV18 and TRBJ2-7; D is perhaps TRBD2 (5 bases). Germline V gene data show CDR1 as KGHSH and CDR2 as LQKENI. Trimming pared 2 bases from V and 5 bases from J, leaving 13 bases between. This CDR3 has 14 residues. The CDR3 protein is CASSPGIRGNEQYF. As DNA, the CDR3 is TGTGCCAGCTCACCAGGGATCAGAGGGAACGAGCAGTACTTC. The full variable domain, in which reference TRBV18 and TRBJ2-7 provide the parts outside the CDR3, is NAGVMQNPRHLVRRRGQEARLRCSPMKGHSHVYWYRQLPEEGLKFMVYLQKENIIDESGMPKERFSAEFPKEGPSILRIQQVVRGDSAAYFCASSPGIRGNEQYFGPGTRLTVT.

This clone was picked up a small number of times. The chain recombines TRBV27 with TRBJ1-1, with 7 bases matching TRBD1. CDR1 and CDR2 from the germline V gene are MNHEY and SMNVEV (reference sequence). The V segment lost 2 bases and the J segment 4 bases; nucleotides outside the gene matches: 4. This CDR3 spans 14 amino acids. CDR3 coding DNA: TGTGCCAGCAGTTTAAACAGGGGTTTCACTGAAGCTTTCTTT. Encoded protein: CASSLNRGFTEAFF.

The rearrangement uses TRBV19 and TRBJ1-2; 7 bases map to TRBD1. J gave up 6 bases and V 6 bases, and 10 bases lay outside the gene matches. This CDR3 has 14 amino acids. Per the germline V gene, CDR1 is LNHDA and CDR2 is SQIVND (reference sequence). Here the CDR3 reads CASSRLQGLDGYTF. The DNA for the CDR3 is TGTGCCAGTAGCCGACTACAGGGGCTCGATGGCTACACCTTC.

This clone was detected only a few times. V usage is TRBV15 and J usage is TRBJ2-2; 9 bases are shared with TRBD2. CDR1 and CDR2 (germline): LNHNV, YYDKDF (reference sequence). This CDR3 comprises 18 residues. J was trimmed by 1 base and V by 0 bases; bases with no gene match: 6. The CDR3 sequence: CATSRDPRAGGNTGELFF. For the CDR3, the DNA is TGTGCCACCAGCAGAGACCCCCGAGCGGGAGGGAACACCGGGGAGCTGTTTTTT. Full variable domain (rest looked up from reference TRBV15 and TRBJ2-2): DAMVIQNPRYQVTQFGKPVTLSCSQTLNHNVMYWYQQKSSQAPKLLFHYYDKDFNNEADTPDNFQSRRPNTSFCFLDIRSPGLGDTAMYLCATSRDPRAGGNTGELFFGEGSRLTVL.

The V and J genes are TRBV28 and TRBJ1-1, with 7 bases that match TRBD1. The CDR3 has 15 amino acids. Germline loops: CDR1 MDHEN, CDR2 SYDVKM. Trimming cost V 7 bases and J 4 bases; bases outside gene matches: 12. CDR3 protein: CASTPFSGQPTEAFF. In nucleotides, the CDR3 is TGTGCCAGCACCCCGTTCTCGGGACAGCCCACTGAAGCTTTCTTT.